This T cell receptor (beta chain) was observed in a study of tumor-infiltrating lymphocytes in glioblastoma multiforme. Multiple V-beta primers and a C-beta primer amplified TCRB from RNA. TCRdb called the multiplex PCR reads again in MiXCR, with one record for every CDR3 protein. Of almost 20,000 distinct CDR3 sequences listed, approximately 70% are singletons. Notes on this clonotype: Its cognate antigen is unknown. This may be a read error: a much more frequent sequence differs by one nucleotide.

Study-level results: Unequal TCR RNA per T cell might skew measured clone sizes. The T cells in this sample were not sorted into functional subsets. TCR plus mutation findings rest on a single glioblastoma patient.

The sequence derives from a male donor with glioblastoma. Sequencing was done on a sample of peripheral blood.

The CDR3 nucleotides are TGCGCCAGCAGCTTGGTCAGGGGAGAGACCCAGTACTTC. Protein sequence: CASSLVRGETQYF. This chain uses TRBV5-1 with TRBJ2-5; D is perhaps TRBD1 (6 bases). Trimming pared 0 bases from V and 4 bases from J, leaving 7 bases between. The CDR3 is made up of 13 amino acids. The germline V gene has CDR1 SGHRS and CDR2 YFSETQ.